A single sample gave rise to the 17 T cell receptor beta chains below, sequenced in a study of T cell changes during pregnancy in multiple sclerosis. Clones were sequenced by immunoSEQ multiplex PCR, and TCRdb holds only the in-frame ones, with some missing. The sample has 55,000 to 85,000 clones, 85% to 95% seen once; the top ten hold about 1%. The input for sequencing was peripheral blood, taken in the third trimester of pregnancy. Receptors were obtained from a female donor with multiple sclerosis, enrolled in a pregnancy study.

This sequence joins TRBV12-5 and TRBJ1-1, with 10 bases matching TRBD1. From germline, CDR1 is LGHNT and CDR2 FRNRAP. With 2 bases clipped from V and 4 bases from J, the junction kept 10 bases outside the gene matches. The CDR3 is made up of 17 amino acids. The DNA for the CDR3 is TGTGCTAGTGGTTTGCCACGGACAGGGGGGTTAATCACTGAAGCTTTCTTT. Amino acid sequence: CASGLPRTGGLITEAFF.

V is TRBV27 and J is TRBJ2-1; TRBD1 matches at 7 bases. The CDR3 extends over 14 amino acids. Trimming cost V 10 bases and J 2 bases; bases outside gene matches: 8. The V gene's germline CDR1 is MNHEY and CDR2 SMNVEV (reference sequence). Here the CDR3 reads CATRVGTAYNEQFF. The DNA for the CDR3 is TGTGCCACCCGGGTCGGGACAGCCTACAATGAGCAGTTCTTC.

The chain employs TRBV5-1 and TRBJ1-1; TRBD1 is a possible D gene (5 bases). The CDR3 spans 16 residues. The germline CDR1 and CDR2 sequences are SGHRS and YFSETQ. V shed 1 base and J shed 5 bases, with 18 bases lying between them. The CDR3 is CASSLFSGDLGTEAFF. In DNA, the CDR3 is TGCGCCAGCAGCTTGTTTTCGGGGGACCTAGGGACTGAAGCTTTCTTT.

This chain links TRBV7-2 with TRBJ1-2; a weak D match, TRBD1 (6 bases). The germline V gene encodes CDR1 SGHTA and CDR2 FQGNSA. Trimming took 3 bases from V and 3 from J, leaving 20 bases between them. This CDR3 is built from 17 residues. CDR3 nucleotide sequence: TGTGCCAGCAGCTTTCTTTCGACAGGCCTTAGGGACTATGGCTACACCTTC. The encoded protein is CASSFLSTGLRDYGYTF.

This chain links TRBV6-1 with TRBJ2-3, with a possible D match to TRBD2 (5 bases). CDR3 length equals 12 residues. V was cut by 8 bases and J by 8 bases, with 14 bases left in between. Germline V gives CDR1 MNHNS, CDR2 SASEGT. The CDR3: CASGPPRGTQYF. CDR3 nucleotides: TGTGCCAGCGGGCCTCCCCGGGGTACGCAGTATTTT.

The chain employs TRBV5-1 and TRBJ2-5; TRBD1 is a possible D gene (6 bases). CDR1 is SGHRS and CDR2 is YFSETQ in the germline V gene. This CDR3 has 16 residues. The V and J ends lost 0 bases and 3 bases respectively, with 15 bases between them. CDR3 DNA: TGCGCCAGCAGCTTGGGTCTTGGCAGGGGAGAAGAGACCCAGTACTTC. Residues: CASSLGLGRGEETQYF.

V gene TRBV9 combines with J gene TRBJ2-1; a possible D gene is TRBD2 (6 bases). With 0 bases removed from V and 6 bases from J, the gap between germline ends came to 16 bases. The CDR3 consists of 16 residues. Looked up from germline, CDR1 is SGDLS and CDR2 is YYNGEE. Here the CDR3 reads CASSVEGNGRGNEQFF. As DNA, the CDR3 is TGTGCCAGCAGCGTAGAAGGGAACGGGAGAGGCAATGAGCAGTTCTTC.

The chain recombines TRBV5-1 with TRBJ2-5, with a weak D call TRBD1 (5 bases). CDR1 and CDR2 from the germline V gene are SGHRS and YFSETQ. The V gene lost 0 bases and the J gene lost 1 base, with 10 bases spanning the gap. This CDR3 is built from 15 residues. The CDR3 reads CASSLGVRAQETQYF. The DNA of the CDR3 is TGCGCCAGCAGCTTGGGGGTCAGGGCCCAAGAGACCCAGTACTTC.

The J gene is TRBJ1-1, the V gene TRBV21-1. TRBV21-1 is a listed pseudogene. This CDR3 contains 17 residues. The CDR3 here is CASSSGTPVPGGTEAFF. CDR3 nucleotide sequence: TGTGCCAGCTCCAGTGGGACCCCAGTCCCCGGGGGCACTGAAGCTTTCTTT.

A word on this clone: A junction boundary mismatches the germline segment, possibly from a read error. CDR3 sequence reads: CASSHLPSSEQYF. In DNA, the CDR3 is TGTGCCAGCAGCCACCTACCCTCCTCCGAGCAGTACTTC. The chain uses TRBV14 and TRBJ2-7; D uncertain. This CDR3 is built from 13 residues. Germline CDR1 reads SGHDN; CDR2 reads FVKESK.

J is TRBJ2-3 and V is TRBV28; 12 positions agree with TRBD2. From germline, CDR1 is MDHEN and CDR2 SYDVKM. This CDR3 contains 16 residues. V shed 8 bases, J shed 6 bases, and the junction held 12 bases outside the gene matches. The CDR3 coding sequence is TGTGCCAGCTTCCCCGCTAGCGGGAGGGCCAAGGATACGCAGTATTTT. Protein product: CASFPASGRAKDTQYF. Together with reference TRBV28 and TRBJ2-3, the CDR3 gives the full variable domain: DVKVTQSSRYLVKRTGEKVFLECVQDMDHENMFWYRQDPGLGLRLIYFSYDVKMKEKGDIPEGYSVSREKKERFSLILESASTNQTSMYLCASFPASGRAKDTQYFGPGTRLTVL.

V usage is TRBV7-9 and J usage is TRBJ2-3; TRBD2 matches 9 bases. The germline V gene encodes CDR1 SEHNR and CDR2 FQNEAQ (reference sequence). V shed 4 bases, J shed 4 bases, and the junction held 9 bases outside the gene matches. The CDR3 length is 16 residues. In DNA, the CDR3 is TGTGCCAGCAGCTCCAGAGCGGGAGGAGCGTCAGATACGCAGTATTTT. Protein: CASSSRAGGASDTQYF.

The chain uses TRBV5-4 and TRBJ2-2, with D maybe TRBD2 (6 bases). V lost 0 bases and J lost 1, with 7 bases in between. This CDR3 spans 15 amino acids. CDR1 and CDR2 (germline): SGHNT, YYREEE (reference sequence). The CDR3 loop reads CASSLVAVNTGELFF. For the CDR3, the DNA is TGTGCCAGCAGCTTGGTAGCGGTGAACACCGGGGAGCTGTTTTTT.

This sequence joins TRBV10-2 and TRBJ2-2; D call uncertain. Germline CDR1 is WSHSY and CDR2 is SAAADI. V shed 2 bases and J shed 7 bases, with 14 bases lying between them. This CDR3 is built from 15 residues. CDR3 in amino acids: CASSERVLAGGELFF. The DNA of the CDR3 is TGCGCCAGCAGTGAGCGGGTTTTAGCCGGCGGGGAGCTGTTTTTT.

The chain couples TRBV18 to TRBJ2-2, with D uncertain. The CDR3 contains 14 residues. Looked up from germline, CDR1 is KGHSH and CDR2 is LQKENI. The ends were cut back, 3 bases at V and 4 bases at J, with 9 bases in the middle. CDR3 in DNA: TGTGCCAGCTCACCCCCCGCGAGCACCGGGGAGCTGTTTTTT. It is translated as CASSPPASTGELFF.

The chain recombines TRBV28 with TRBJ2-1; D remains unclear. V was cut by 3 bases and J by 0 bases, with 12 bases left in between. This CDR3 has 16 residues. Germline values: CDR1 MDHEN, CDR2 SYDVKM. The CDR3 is CASSFPLFSSYNEQFF. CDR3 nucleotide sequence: TGTGCCAGCAGTTTCCCGTTGTTCAGCTCCTACAATGAGCAGTTCTTC.

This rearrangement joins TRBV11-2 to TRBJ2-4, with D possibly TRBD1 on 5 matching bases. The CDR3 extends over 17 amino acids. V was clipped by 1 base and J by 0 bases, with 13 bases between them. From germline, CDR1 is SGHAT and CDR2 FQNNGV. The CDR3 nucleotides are TGTGCCAGCAGCTTAGCAATGGACACCGTAGCCAAAAACATTCAGTACTTC. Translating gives CASSLAMDTVAKNIQYF.